This T cell receptor (beta chain) appears in the sequencing data of a study of shared clonotypes between healthy human individuals. Sequencing was performed with immunoSEQ multiplex PCR; in TCRdb, only in-frame clones are kept and a portion is missing. The table records under 2,500,000 clones, approximately 95% of them present only once. Germline V gives CDR1 SGHTS, CDR2 YDEGEE. The CDR3 loop spans 15 amino acids. V shed 4 bases and J shed 1 base, with 9 bases lying between them. The chain carries TRBV5-8 and TRBJ1-6; D gene ambiguous. The source is a man between 18 and 29 years old in good health. The sample taken for sequencing was naive CD4+ T cells sorted from blood. The subset was: CD45RA+ positively selected. CDR3 sequence reads: CASSVSGSYNSPLHF. The DNA for the CDR3 is TGTGCCAGCAGCGTCTCTGGATCCTATAATTCACCCCTCCACTTT.